Here is one T cell receptor (beta chain) with its context. These data belong to a study of shared clonotypes between healthy human individuals. The germline CDR1 and CDR2 sequences are LNHDA and SQIVND (reference sequence). The V segment lost 9 bases and the J segment 11 bases; nucleotides outside the gene matches: 18. The length of the CDR3 is 14 residues. Naive CD8 cells lacked CD45RO and underwent positive selection for CCR7, leaving out terminally differentiated effector memory CD45RA+ cells. Method: immunoSEQ multiplex PCR; TCRdb's copy keeps in-frame clones and lacks some. The sample has about 2.2 million clones, approximately 94% seen once.

The chain recombines TRBV19 with TRBJ1-1; TRBD1 matches 7 bases. What was sequenced was naive CD8+ T cells from PBMCs. The sequence was obtained from a man aged 18 to 35 in good health. Some clones in this sample may be carry-over from other donors' samples. The DNA for the CDR3 is TGTGCCAGCAGCATGGACCGGGACAAGGGGGCGGCTTTCTTT. Protein sequence: CASSMDRDKGAAFF.